A selection of T cell receptor beta chains follows, all from one sample in a study of breast tumors, draining lymph nodes, adjacent tissues. Using its own MiXCR run on the multiplex PCR reads, TCRdb lists one record per CDR3 protein. The table lists 200,000 or so distinct CDR3 sequences, 31% of them singletons. The sample was axillary lymph node tissue. Receptor source: a female donor with breast cancer. Some clones in this sample may be carry-over from other donors' samples. Both conserved end residues are part of each CDR3. A D gene is named only where the DNA matches it firmly. Not all rows give a size; the values are once, few, many and, for expanded clones, a class.

TRBJ2-7 | TRBV15 | . | . | CATSSSRREQYF | TGTGCCACCAGCAGTAGTCGTCGGGAGCAGTACTTC
TRBJ1-4 | TRBV6-6 | . | . | CASSYGATTYNEPYEKLFF | TGTGCCAGCAGTTACGGGGCTACCACCTACAATGAGCCATATGAAAAACTGTTTTTT
TRBJ2-1 | TRBV6-2/TRBV6-3 | TRBD2 | . | CASRTSGRTYNEQFF | TGTGCCAGCAGGACTAGCGGGAGAACCTACAATGAGCAGTTCTTC
TRBJ2-5 | TRBV2 | . | . | CASGSSETQYF | TGTGCCAGCGGCAGTTCGGAGACCCAGTACTTC
TRBJ2-3 | TRBV16 | . | many | CASSQEGPDTQYF | TGTGCCAGCAGCCAGGAGGGGCCAGATACGCAGTATTTT
TRBJ2-1 | TRBV2 | TRBD2 | . | CASMAGLAGGRGNEQFF | TGTGCCAGCATGGCTGGGCTAGCGGGGGGGCGGGGCAATGAGCAGTTCTTC
TRBJ1-5 | TRBV2 | . | many | CASSEVIRQGLQPQHF | TGTGCCAGCAGTGAAGTTATCCGCCAGGGGCTTCAGCCCCAGCATTTT
TRBJ2-1 | TRBV2 | . | many | CASSESYEQFF | TGTGCCAGCAGTGAAAGCTATGAGCAGTTCTTC
TRBJ2-3 | TRBV9 | . | many | CASNLGASRTADTQYF | TGTGCCAGCAACCTTGGGGCTAGCCGTACGGCAGATACGCAGTATTTT
TRBJ2-7 | TRBV18 | . | many | CASSPGPAGLEQYF | TGTGCCAGCTCACCAGGGCCTGCCGGCTTGGAGCAGTACTTC
TRBJ1-2 | TRBV6-1 | . | few | CASSQAVRPHGYTF | TGTGCCAGCAGTCAAGCGGTCAGACCCCATGGCTACACCTTC
TRBJ2-2 | TRBV6-5 | . | many | CASSRSVGGGELFF | TGTGCCAGCAGTCGGTCCGTGGGTGGGGGGGAGCTGTTTTTT
TRBJ2-2 | TRBV5-1 | TRBD1 | . | CASRDRLTGELFF | TGCGCCAGCCGGGACAGGTTGACCGGGGAGCTGTTTTTT
TRBJ2-5 | TRBV20-1 | . | . | CSARGRQETQYF | TGCAGTGCCCGGGGCAGACAAGAGACCCAGTACTTC
TRBJ2-2 | TRBV7-9 | . | many | CASSLASTGELFF | TGTGCCAGCAGCTTAGCCAGCACCGGGGAGCTGTTTTTT
TRBJ2-5 | TRBV7-8 | . | . | CASSFYICSARRGSGEETQYF | .
TRBJ1-2 | TRBV18 | TRBD1 | many | CASSPNGQGAYYGYTF | TGTGCCAGCTCACCGAACGGACAGGGGGCATACTATGGCTACACCTTC
TRBJ1-2 | TRBV6-5 | . | . | CASGPGDYGYTF | TGTGCCAGCGGTCCGGGGGACTATGGCTACACCTTC
TRBJ1-5 | TRBV4-1 | . | many | CASSPPGEGNQPQHF | TGCGCCAGCAGCCCCCCCGGGGAGGGAAATCAGCCCCAGCATTTT
TRBJ2-2 | TRBV27 | . | few | CASSLYLTSSTGELFF | TGTGCCAGCAGTTTATACCTAACTAGCAGCACCGGGGAGCTGTTTTTT
TRBJ2-3 | TRBV12-3/TRBV12-4 | . | . | CASSPRAVDTQYF | TGTGCCAGCAGTCCTCGGGCCGTAGATACGCAGTATTTT
TRBJ2-3 | TRBV7-8 | . | many | CASSLTGAGGTDTQYF | TGTGCCAGCAGCTTAACTGGCGCGGGCGGCACAGATACGCAGTATTTT
TRBJ1-4 | TRBV19 | . | many | CASRMGGNEEKLFF | TGTGCCAGCCGTATGGGGGGGAATGAGGAAAAACTGTTTTTT
TRBJ2-7 | TRBV25-1 | TRBD1 | few | CASSPQDRVFGSSYEQYF | TGTGCCAGCTCACCACAGGACAGGGTTTTTGGGAGCTCCTACGAGCAGTACTTC
TRBJ2-2 | TRBV7-9 | . | many | CASSFITGELFF | TGTGCCAGCAGCTTTATAACCGGGGAGCTGTTTTTT
TRBJ1-1 | TRBV12-3/TRBV12-4 | . | few | CASSALGGKTEAFF | TGTGCCAGCAGTGCCCTAGGGGGGAAAACTGAAGCTTTCTTT
TRBJ1-2 | TRBV14 | . | many | CASSRDGNYGYTF | TGTGCCAGCAGCCGAGACGGGAACTATGGCTACACCTTC
TRBJ2-5 | TRBV6-6 | . | . | CASSHGRPRETQYF | TGTGCCAGCAGTCACGGGCGGCCCCGAGAGACCCAGTACTTC
TRBJ1-6 | TRBV12-3/TRBV12-4 | TRBD1 | many | CASTSGQGNSPLHF | TGTGCCAGCACCTCCGGACAGGGAAATTCACCCCTCCACTTT
TRBJ2-5 | TRBV29-1 | TRBD2 | . | CSVEGGGTEETQYF | TGCAGCGTTGAGGGGGGGGGGACCGAAGAGACCCAGTACTTC
TRBJ1-6 | TRBV20-1 | TRBD1 | many | CSAPLPDRERSPLHF | TGCAGTGCTCCTCTCCCGGACAGGGAGAGGTCACCCCTCCACTTT
TRBJ2-1 | TRBV18 | . | . | CASSPGGRASAYNEQFF | TGTGCCAGCTCCCCAGGGGGGCGGGCAAGCGCCTACAATGAGCAGTTCTTC
TRBJ2-4 | TRBV18 | . | . | CASSPDREENIQYF | TGTGCCAGCTCACCCGACAGGGAGGAAAACATTCAGTACTTC
TRBJ2-3 | TRBV7-6 | . | . | CASSSIVGSSTDTQYF | TGTGCCAGCAGTTCAATAGTGGGGTCTAGCACAGATACGCAGTATTTT
TRBJ2-3 | TRBV4-1 | TRBD2 | many | CASSQAASGRSTDTQYF | TGCGCCAGCAGCCAAGCGGCTAGCGGGAGGTCCACAGATACGCAGTATTTT
TRBJ2-3 | TRBV2 | TRBD1 | . | CASSQDRGTTDTQYF | TGTGCCAGCAGTCAGGACAGGGGGACGACAGATACGCAGTATTTT
TRBJ2-3 | TRBV7-7 | . | many | CASSPGSSEGDTQYF | TGTGCTAGCAGCCCCGGGAGCTCCGAGGGAGATACGCAGTATTTT
TRBJ2-1 | TRBV7-9 | TRBD2 | many | CASSLAVRERGLSYNEQFF | TGTGCCAGCAGCTTAGCGGTAAGAGAGCGGGGGCTTTCCTACAATGAGCAGTTCTTC
TRBJ1-1 | TRBV20-1 | . | few | CSAFFMNTEAFF | TGCAGTGCTTTCTTCATGAACACTGAAGCTTTCTTT
TRBJ1-2 | TRBV5-8 | TRBD1 | many | CASSSSQGAGYGYTF | TGTGCCAGCAGCTCCTCACAGGGGGCGGGCTATGGCTACACCTTC
TRBJ2-3 | TRBV7-9 | TRBD2 | many | CASSPTGGTDTQYF | TGTGCCAGCAGCCCCACGGGGGGGACAGATACGCAGTATTTT
TRBJ1-6 | TRBV15 | . | once | CATSRGRSRVTYNSPLHF | TGTGCCACCAGCAGGGGACGGTCCCGGGTGACCTATAATTCACCCCTCCACTTT
TRBJ1-2 | TRBV7-8 | . | many | CASSLPQQGHYGYTF | TGTGCCAGCAGCTTACCGCAACAGGGACACTATGGCTACACCTTC
TRBJ2-1 | TRBV25-1 | . | . | CASVEGLVSYNEQFF | TGTGCCAGCGTTGAAGGGCTAGTCTCCTACAATGAGCAGTTCTTC
TRBJ2-7 | TRBV9 | . | many | CASSVGDRLDEQYF | TGTGCCAGCAGCGTAGGAGACAGGCTGGATGAGCAGTACTTC
TRBJ2-7 | TRBV28 | . | many | CASGGRGRSEGYEQYF | TGTGCCAGCGGGGGTCGGGGGCGCTCGGAGGGGTACGAGCAGTACTTC
TRBJ2-4 | TRBV16 | TRBD1 | . | CASRGQGRDIQYF | TGTGCCAGCCGAGGACAGGGGAGGGACATTCAGTACTTC
TRBJ2-1 | TRBV5-4 | TRBD2 | many | CASSEGLAGNTNEQFF | TGTGCCAGCAGCGAAGGACTAGCGGGAAACACTAATGAGCAGTTCTTC
TRBJ2-1 | TRBV9 | . | many | CASSVVYYLGEDEQFF | TGTGCCAGCAGCGTTGTTTACTACTTAGGGGAGGATGAGCAGTTCTTC